What follows are 10 T cell receptor beta chains derived from one specimen sequenced in a study of blood T cell repertoires in COVID-19. Assay used: immunoSEQ multiplex PCR; TCRdb lists only in-frame clones, some missing. The profile shows about 160,000 clones, about 80% of them singletons. Sequencing was performed on peripheral blood. Receptor source: a woman aged 40 to 50 with COVID-19, enrolled during active disease.

The V and J genes are TRBV7-9 and TRBJ1-5, with no clear D. The CDR3 runs 12 residues. V was trimmed by 3 bases and J by 4 bases, leaving 4 bases between them. Germline loops: CDR1 SEHNR, CDR2 FQNEAQ (reference sequence). CDR3 region: CASSFQNQPQHF. For the CDR3, the DNA is TGTGCCAGCAGCTTCCAGAATCAGCCCCAGCATTTT.

This clone has just one count. This chain links TRBV19 with TRBJ1-5; no firm D call. The germline gives CDR1 LNHDA, CDR2 SQIVND (reference sequence). With 5 bases removed from V and 2 bases from J, the gap between germline ends came to 10 bases. This CDR3 has 14 residues. Written as DNA, the CDR3 is TGTGCCAGTAGTTTGGCCAATGGCAATCAGCCCCAGCATTTT. Protein product: CASSLANGNQPQHF.

The CDR3 DNA follows: TGTGCCAGCAGCTTATTTGGCCTCTCTGGAAACACCATATATTTT. The encoded protein is CASSLFGLSGNTIYF. The chain has TRBV7-8 and TRBJ1-3; D unclear. In germline, CDR1 is SGHVS, CDR2 FQNEAQ. The V and J ends lost 2 bases and 0 bases respectively, with 8 bases between them. There are 15 residues in the CDR3.

This chain connects TRBV28 to TRBJ2-2; 9 bases align to TRBD2. V dropped 6 bases and J dropped 15; count of bases not matched to a gene: 17. The CDR3 spans 15 residues. The germline gives CDR1 MDHEN, CDR2 SYDVKM. The CDR3 loop reads CASRREREARRVLFF. In DNA, the CDR3 is TGTGCCAGCAGGAGAGAGCGGGAGGCCCGGCGAGTCTTGTTTTTT.

V gene TRBV19 combines with J gene TRBJ1-3; TRBD1 matches at 9 bases. This CDR3 contains 19 residues. The germline CDR1 and CDR2 sequences are LNHDA and SQIVND (reference sequence). The V and J ends lost 6 bases and 4 bases, in that order; junction bases with no gene match: 19. CDR3 nucleotides: TGTGCCAGTAGCCTTCGACAGGGGGGTGTGCTAACCCCAGGAAACACCATATATTTT. Translating gives CASSLRQGGVLTPGNTIYF.

J is TRBJ1-3 and V is TRBV4-1, with D perhaps TRBD1 (5 bases). The CDR3 sequence is 16 residues long. Between the trimmed V and J ends, which lost 4 bases and 1 base, there was a span of 14 bases. In germline, CDR1 is MGHRA, CDR2 YSYEKL. CDR3 residues: CASSPTRGVSGNTIYF. The CDR3 DNA reads TGCGCCAGCAGCCCCACCCGGGGGGTTTCTGGAAACACCATATATTTT.

There are many counts of this clone. The chain combines TRBV5-6 with TRBJ1-1, with D perhaps TRBD1 (6 bases). The length of the CDR3 is 14 residues. The V end was cut by 3 bases, the J end by 0 bases, with 9 bases between. Germline-derived CDR1 and CDR2 are SGHDT and YYEEEE. CDR3 in amino acids: CASSWDNMNTEAFF. CDR3 DNA: TGTGCCAGCAGCTGGGACAACATGAACACTGAAGCTTTCTTT.

The chain carries TRBV9 and TRBJ2-1; no firm D call. The length of the CDR3 is 12 residues. Germline V lookup: CDR1 SGDLS, CDR2 YYNGEE. The V end lost 0 bases, the J end lost 5 bases, and 3 bases lay between the germline ends. The CDR3 DNA sequence: TGTGCCAGCAGCGTAGCGGACAATGAGCAGTTCTTC. Protein: CASSVADNEQFF.

The V gene is TRBV3-1 (or the pseudogene TRBV3-2), the J gene TRBJ2-3; 12 bases match TRBD2. From germline, CDR1 is LGHDT and CDR2 YNNKEL (reference sequence). The junction had 17 bases not matched to a gene; V was cut back by 4 bases and J by 6 bases. The CDR3 covers 19 residues. CDR3 protein: CASSPRAQKGLAGRDTQYF. CDR3 coding DNA: TGTGCCAGCAGCCCCAGGGCCCAAAAGGGACTAGCGGGTAGGGATACGCAGTATTTT.

This chain joins TRBV7-9 and TRBJ1-5; no reliable D call. This CDR3 is 13 amino acids long. In germline, CDR1 is SEHNR, CDR2 FQNEAQ (reference sequence). V lost 0 bases and J lost 5, with 5 bases in between. The CDR3 sequence is CASSLAQYQPQHF. In DNA form, the CDR3 reads TGTGCCAGCAGCTTAGCACAATATCAGCCCCAGCATTTT.